The entry below describes one TCR beta chain. The antigen is undetermined. The data originate from a study of early T cells in non-severe SARS-CoV-2 infection. Individual cDNA molecules received unique molecular identifiers. TCRdb re-called the 5' RACE reads with MiXCR, one entry per CDR3 protein. The repertoire holds about 80,000 distinct CDR3 sequences, with about 12% as singletons. Whole-study results and caveats: Private and CD4 specificities were missed by VDJdb matching, skewed to anti-spike CD8.

Germline loops: CDR1 LGHDT, CDR2 YNNKEL (reference sequence). The CDR3 is made up of 13 amino acids. The V gene lost 5 bases and the J gene lost 1 base, with 8 bases spanning the gap. J is TRBJ1-1 and V is TRBV3-1, with D hard to call. The receptor was derived from an adult who was a healthcare worker with PCR-confirmed SARS-CoV-2 infection or an uninfected control (not recorded which). The donor label of this sample is uncertain. Here the sequenced sample was whole blood, taken at baseline. The CDR3 spells CASSFAKNTEAFF. CDR3 in DNA: TGTGCCAGCAGCTTTGCTAAGAACACTGAAGCTTTCTTT.